These 6 T cell receptor beta chains were all obtained from the same sample, sequenced in a study of regulatory T cells in long-lasting Graves disease. Regarding time point: newly diagnosed GD, antithyroid drugs for less than 3 months. With RNA extracted from PBMCs as input, the TCR library was made. CDR3 regions were amplified by Arm-PCR using iRepertoire HTBI primers to build TCR beta libraries. TCRdb used MiXCR to reprocess the multiplex PCR reads, holding one entry per CDR3 protein. The profile covers under 450,000 distinct CDR3 sequences, with approximately 10% appearing a single time and 18% taken by the ten largest. These records were also assigned to another study, of T cells in Graves' hyperthyroidism and ophthalmopathy.

Sequencing was performed on peripheral blood mononuclear cells (PBMCs), taken at new diagnosis, from a patient treated with antithyroid drugs. The source is a woman in her late teens or twenties with Graves disease.

This clonotype appeared many times. The rearrangement joins TRBV7-2 to TRBJ2-7, with a possible D match to TRBD2 (5 bases). CDR1 and CDR2 from the germline V gene are SGHTA and FQGNSA. The germline V and J ends were trimmed by 5 bases and 4 bases, with 24 bases remaining between them. The CDR3 is 17 amino acids. The CDR3 reads CASSARSRGSGTYEQYF. DNA for the CDR3: TGTGCCAGCAGCGCAAGGTCCCGGGGTTCGGGTACTTACGAGCAGTACTTC.

The V and J genes are TRBV28 and TRBJ2-3; D possibly uses TRBD1 or TRBD2 (5 bases each). The CDR3 spans 15 residues. The V end lost 2 bases, the J end lost 7 bases, and 16 bases lay between the germline ends. CDR1 and CDR2 (germline): MDHEN, SYDVKM. The DNA of the CDR3 is TGTGCCAGCAGTTTAATCCCTAGAGGGGTGAATACGCAGTATTTT. As protein: CASSLIPRGVNTQYF.

Ten or more counts support this clonotype. V usage is TRBV2 and J usage is TRBJ2-1; 7 nucleotides agree with TRBD2. The V segment lost 7 bases and the J segment 5 bases; nucleotides outside the gene matches: 20. This CDR3 region has 18 residues. Germline CDR1 reads SNHLY; CDR2 reads FYNNEI. The CDR3 loop reads CASNALQGYSSGNNEQFF. In nucleotides, the CDR3 is TGTGCCAGCAATGCACTCCAGGGTTATTCTAGCGGTAACAATGAGCAGTTCTTC.

This clonotype was picked up many times. The V and J genes are TRBV2 and TRBJ2-1, with 7 bases fitting TRBD1. After removal of 8 bases from V and 4 bases from J, the junction contained 14 bases not matched to a gene. The germline gives CDR1 SNHLY, CDR2 FYNNEI. The CDR3 has 16 residues. CDR3: CASPGQRPITYNEQFF. CDR3 coding DNA: TGTGCCAGCCCGGGACAGAGACCAATCACTTACAATGAGCAGTTCTTC. Filled out from reference TRBV2 and TRBJ2-1, the complete variable domain reads EPEVTQTPSHQVTQMGQEVILRCVPISNHLYFYWYRQILGQKVEFLVSFYNNEISEKSEIFDDQFSVERPDGSNFTLKIRSTKLEDSAMYFCASPGQRPITYNEQFFGPGTRLTVL.

At least ten counts were recorded for this clonotype. This chain uses TRBV20-1 with TRBJ2-7; 7 bases align to TRBD2. Germline V gene lookup returns CDR1 DFQATT and CDR2 SNEGSKA (reference sequence). J gave up 0 bases and V 5 bases, and 4 bases lay outside the gene matches. The CDR3 covers 13 residues. CDR3 residues: CSAPSGTSYEQYF. The CDR3 DNA sequence: TGCAGTGCTCCTAGCGGTACCTCCTACGAGCAGTACTTC.

Details on this clonotype: Given the absence of the conserved phenylalanine or tryptophan at the CDR3 end, a read error is likely. The DNA for the CDR3 is TGTGCCAGTAGCAAACTGACTAGCACAGATACGCAGTATTCT. Its protein product is CASSKLTSTDTQYS. The V gene is TRBV19, the J gene TRBJ2-3; no clear D. Trimming stripped 6 bases from V and 0 bases from J, with 10 bases between. CDR1 and CDR2 (germline): LNHDA, SQIVND (reference sequence). The CDR3 is 14 residues long.